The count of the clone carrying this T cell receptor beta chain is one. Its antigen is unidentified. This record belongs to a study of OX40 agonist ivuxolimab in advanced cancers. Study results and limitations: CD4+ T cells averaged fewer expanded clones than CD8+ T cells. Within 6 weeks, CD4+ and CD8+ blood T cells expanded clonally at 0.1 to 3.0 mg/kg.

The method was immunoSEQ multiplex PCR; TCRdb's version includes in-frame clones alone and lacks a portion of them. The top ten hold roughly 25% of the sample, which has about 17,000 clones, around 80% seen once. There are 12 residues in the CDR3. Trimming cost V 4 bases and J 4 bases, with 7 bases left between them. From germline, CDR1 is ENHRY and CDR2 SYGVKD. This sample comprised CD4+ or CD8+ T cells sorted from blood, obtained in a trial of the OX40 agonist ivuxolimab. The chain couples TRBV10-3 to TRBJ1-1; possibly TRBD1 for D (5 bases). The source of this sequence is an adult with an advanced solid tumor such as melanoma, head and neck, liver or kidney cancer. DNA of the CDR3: TGTGCCATCAGTGCCGGGGGCACTGAAGCTTTCTTT. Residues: CAISAGGTEAFF.